Included here is one T cell receptor beta chain sequence, with context. Germline values: CDR1 SQVTM, CDR2 ANQGSEA. CDR3 length equals 15 residues. Trimming at V came to 0 bases and at J to 4 bases, leaving 9 bases not matched to a gene. The source of the sample is a study of blood T cell repertoires in COVID-19. Study in general: Samples came from the United States, Italy and Spain, spanning acute and convalescent COVID-19. Sources were T cells, B-cell-depleted T cells, or PBMCs; the material itself was cDNA or gDNA.

Assay used: immunoSEQ multiplex PCR; TCRdb lists only in-frame clones, some missing. The sample has approximately 180,000 clones; around 87% are singletons. The sequence derives from a man aged 40-49 years with active or convalescent COVID-19. The rearrangement links TRBV29-1 to TRBJ2-7; the match to TRBD1 covers 7 bases. The sample taken for sequencing was peripheral blood. This chain's CDR3 is CSVEERGQGEYEQYF. The CDR3 DNA follows: TGCAGCGTTGAAGAGAGGGGGCAGGGTGAATACGAGCAGTACTTC.